The clone carrying this T cell receptor beta chain was observed a single time. Its antigen is currently unknown. Generated by immunoSEQ multiplex PCR, the TCRdb table keeps only in-frame clones and is missing some. The data contain approximately 60,000 clones, approximately 83% of them singletons. This entry belongs to a study of T cell responses to AZD1222 COVID-19 vaccine. Study information: Combined were second doses at about 4 or about 12 weeks.

General study results and limits: Unmutated variant regions reportedly attract nearly half of all spike-specific TCRs. White British people made up most donors, females outnumbered males, and clonal diversity was possibly underestimated.

V lost 2 bases, J lost 5 bases, and 7 bases stayed unmatched. The CDR3 runs to 16 residues. In germline, CDR1 is SGHRS, CDR2 YFSETQ. The sequence was obtained from an adult in good health. V is TRBV5-1 and J is TRBJ2-1; the match to TRBD2 covers 10 bases. This specimen consisted of peripheral blood, obtained on day 0 of AZD1222 vaccination. The CDR3 protein is CASSFARAGGHNEQFF. CDR3 coding DNA: TGCGCCAGCAGCTTTGCTAGAGCGGGGGGGCACAATGAGCAGTTCTTC.